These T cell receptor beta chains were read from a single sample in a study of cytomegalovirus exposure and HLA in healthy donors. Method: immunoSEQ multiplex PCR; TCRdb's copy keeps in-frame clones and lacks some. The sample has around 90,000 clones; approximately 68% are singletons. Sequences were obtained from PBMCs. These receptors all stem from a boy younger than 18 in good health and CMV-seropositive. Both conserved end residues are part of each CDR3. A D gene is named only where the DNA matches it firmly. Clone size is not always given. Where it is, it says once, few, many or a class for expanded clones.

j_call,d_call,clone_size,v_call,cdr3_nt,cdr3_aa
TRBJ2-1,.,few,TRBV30,TGTGCCTGGAGGAGGGCAGAATTCGGCTACAATGAGCAGTTCTTC,CAWRRAEFGYNEQFF
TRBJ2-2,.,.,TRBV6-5,TGTGCCAGCAGTTCGGCCGGCGGGAACACCGGGGAGCTGTTTTTT,CASSSAGGNTGELFF
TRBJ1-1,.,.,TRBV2,TGTGCCAGCAGTGAATGGGGGCTGAACACTGAAGCTTTCTTT,CASSEWGLNTEAFF
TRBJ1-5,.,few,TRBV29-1,TGCAGCGTTGAAGCAGGTTACAATCAGCCCCAGCATTTT,CSVEAGYNQPQHF
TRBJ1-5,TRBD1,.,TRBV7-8,TGTGCCAGCAGCTTGGCAGGGGGCTATAGCAATCAGCCCCAGCATTTT,CASSLAGGYSNQPQHF
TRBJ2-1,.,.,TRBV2,TGTGCCAGCAGTGAGCGCTCCTACAATGAGCAGTTCTTC,CASSERSYNEQFF
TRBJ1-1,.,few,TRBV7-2,TGTGCCAGCAGCCATGATGCTCCGGAACAGGGTAAATATGACACTGAAGCTTTCTTT,CASSHDAPEQGKYDTEAFF
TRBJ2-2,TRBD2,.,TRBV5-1,TGCGCCAGCAGCTGGCGGGGGCCGGGACTAGCGGGAGATTCCGGGGAGCTGTTTTTT,CASSWRGPGLAGDSGELFF
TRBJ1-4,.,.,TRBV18,TGTGCCAGCTCACCCCAGGACAGAAGAGCGAATAATGAAAAACTGTTTTTT,CASSPQDRRANNEKLFF
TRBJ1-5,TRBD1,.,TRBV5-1,TGCGCCAGCAGCTGGGGGACAGGGGGCAATCAGCCCCAGCATTTT,CASSWGTGGNQPQHF
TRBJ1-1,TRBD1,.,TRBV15,TGTGCCACCAGCAGAGATCAGGGGACAGCGACTGAAGCTTTCTTT,CATSRDQGTATEAFF
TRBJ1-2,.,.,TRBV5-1,TGCGCCAGCAGCTCCACCGCACAGGGCCCTGGCTACACCTTC,CASSSTAQGPGYTF
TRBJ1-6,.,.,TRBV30,TGTGCCTGGAGGACTTCATTCTCACCCCTCCACTTT,CAWRTSFSPLHF
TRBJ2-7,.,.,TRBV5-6,TGTGCCAGCAGCTTGGTAGGCAGGGCTTACGAGCAGTACTTC,CASSLVGRAYEQYF
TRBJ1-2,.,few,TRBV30,TGTGCCTGGTGGGCAGGAATTCATGGCTACACCTTC,CAWWAGIHGYTF
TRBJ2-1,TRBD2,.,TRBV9,TGTGCCAGCAGCGTAGTAGCGGGGGGAGGCAATGAGCAGTTCTTC,CASSVVAGGGNEQFF
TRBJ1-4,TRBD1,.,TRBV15,TGTGCCACCAGCTCGCAGGGGGCTAGAGAAAAACTGTTTTTT,CATSSQGAREKLFF
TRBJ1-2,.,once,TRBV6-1,TGTGCCAGCAGTGAACGGGACATTCGAAACTATGGCTACACCTTC,CASSERDIRNYGYTF
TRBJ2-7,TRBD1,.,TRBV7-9,TGTGCCAGCAGCGCGGTGTCCCGGGACAGGGAAAAGCAGTACTTC,CASSAVSRDREKQYF
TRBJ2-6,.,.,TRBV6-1,TGTGCCAGCAGTGAAGCGCTAGGGGTCGGGGCCAACGTCCTGACTTTC,CASSEALGVGANVLTF
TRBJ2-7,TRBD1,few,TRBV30,TGTGCAAGAGGGGACAGGGGACCTCCCTACGAGCAGTACTTC,CARGDRGPPYEQYF
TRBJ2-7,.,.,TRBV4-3,TGCGCCAGCAGTTCCGGGACTCATGTCTCCTACGAGCAGTACTTC,CASSSGTHVSYEQYF
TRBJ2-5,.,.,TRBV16,TGTGCCAGCAGCCACCCGGCAGGGCTAGAGACCCAGTACTTC,CASSHPAGLETQYF
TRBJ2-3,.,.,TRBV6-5,TGTGCCACGCGGGACTCCCGCACAGATACGCAGTATTTT,CATRDSRTDTQYF
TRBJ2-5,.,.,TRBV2,TGTGCCAGCAGCCCCACAGGGCCAGAGACCCAGTACTTC,CASSPTGPETQYF
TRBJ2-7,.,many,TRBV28,TGTGCCAGCAGTTTCCAAAACTACGAGCAGTACTTC,CASSFQNYEQYF
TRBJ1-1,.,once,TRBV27,TGTGCCAGCAGTTTTCGGGGTCACCCCTCCTTGAACACTGAAGCTTTCTTT,CASSFRGHPSLNTEAFF
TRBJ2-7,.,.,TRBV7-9,TGTGCCAGCAGCTTAGCGGGGGACTTCTACGAGCAGTACTTC,CASSLAGDFYEQYF
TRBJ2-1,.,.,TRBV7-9,TGTGCCAGCAGCTTGTTGTGGGGGCAGGCCTACAATGAGCAGTTCTTC,CASSLLWGQAYNEQFF
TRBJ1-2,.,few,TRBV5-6,TGTGCCAGCAGCCGGGACTTGACTGGATATGGCTACACCTTC,CASSRDLTGYGYTF
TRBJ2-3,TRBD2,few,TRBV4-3,TGCGCCAGCAGCCAAGACCAAGTCGGACTAGCGGGAGTGGATACGCAGTATTTT,CASSQDQVGLAGVDTQYF
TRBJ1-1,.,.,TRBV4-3,TGCGCCAGCAGCCAAGATGGAGACACTGAAGCTTTCTTT,CASSQDGDTEAFF
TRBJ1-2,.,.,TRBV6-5,TGTGCCAGCTTCCGGGCCAGGGGCACTGGCTACACCTTC,CASFRARGTGYTF
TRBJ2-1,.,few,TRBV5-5,TGTGCCAGCAGCTCGAGGGACTCCCCCAATGAGCAGTTCTTC,CASSSRDSPNEQFF
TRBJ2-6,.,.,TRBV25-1,TGTGCCAGCAGTGCTTCACAGGGAGCTGGGGCCAACGTCCTGACTTTC,CASSASQGAGANVLTF
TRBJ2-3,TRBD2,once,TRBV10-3,TGTGCCACCGCATGGGGACTAGCGGGAGGCCTCACAGATACGCAGTATTTT,CATAWGLAGGLTDTQYF
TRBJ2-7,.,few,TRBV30,TGTGCCTGGAGTCGGGGCGGGAACTCCTACGAGCAGTACTTC,CAWSRGGNSYEQYF
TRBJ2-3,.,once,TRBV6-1,TGTGCCAGCAGTGAAGTTGGGCTTCCCACAGATACGCAGTATTTT,CASSEVGLPTDTQYF
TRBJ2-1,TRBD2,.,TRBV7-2,TGTGCCAGCAGCTTAGGGGGACTAGGGCACAATGAGCAGTTCTTC,CASSLGGLGHNEQFF
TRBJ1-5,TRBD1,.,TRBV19,TGTGCCAGTAGTATCGGGACAGAGTATCAGCCCCAGCATTTT,CASSIGTEYQPQHF
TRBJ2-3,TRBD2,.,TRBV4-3,TGCGCCAGCAGCAATACAGCGGGACTTACAGATACGCAGTATTTT,CASSNTAGLTDTQYF
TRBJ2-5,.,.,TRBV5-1,TGCGCCAGCAGCTCAGTGATCGGGACACAAGAGACCCAGTACTTC,CASSSVIGTQETQYF
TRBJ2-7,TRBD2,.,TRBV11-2,TGTGCCAGCAGCTTCCTACTCGGGACTACCCATAACGAGCAGTACTTC,CASSFLLGTTHNEQYF
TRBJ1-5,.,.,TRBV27,TGTGCCAGCAGTGCGGAGTGGGTAAGCAATCAGCCCCAGCATTTT,CASSAEWVSNQPQHF
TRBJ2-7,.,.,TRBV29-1,TGCAGCGTTGAAGTCACGAACTACAGGCCCCCCCAATCCTACGAGCAGTACTTC,CSVEVTNYRPPQSYEQYF
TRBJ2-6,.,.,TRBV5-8,TGTGCCAGCAGCTTACTCTACTCTGGGGCCAACGTCCTGACTTTC,CASSLLYSGANVLTF
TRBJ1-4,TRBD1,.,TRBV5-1,TGCGCCAGCAGCCTGACCGGGACAGGGGGCGAAAAACTGTTTTTT,CASSLTGTGGEKLFF
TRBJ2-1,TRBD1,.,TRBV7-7,TGTGCTAGCAGTCCGGCCGGGACAGGGGACAATGAGCAGTTCTTC,CASSPAGTGDNEQFF
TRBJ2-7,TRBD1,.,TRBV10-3,TGTGCCATCAGCCTGACAGGGTTACACGAGCAGTACTTC,CAISLTGLHEQYF
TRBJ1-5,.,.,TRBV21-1,TGTGCCAGCAGCAAAAAGGGACAGGGGGCGAATCAGCCCCAGCATTTT,CASSKKGQGANQPQHF
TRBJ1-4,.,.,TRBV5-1,TGCGCCAGCAGCTTGGCCGGACTCGGTGAAAAACTGTTTTTT,CASSLAGLGEKLFF
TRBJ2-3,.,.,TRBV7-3,TGTGCCAGCAGCTTAGGCGGAACTAGCACAGATACGCAGTATTTT,CASSLGGTSTDTQYF
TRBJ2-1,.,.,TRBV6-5,TGTGCCAGCAGTTACCAAGGGGACAATGAGCAGTTCTTC,CASSYQGDNEQFF
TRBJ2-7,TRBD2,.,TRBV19,TGTGCCAGTAGTCCGGTTAGCGGGACCTACGAGCAGTACTTC,CASSPVSGTYEQYF